The entry below gives a single T cell receptor (beta chain) sequence along with its context. This clonotype showed up many times. Its antigen remains unidentified. Base quality data are lacking; no much larger clone is found one base away. This entry comes from a study of T cells in Graves' hyperthyroidism and ophthalmopathy (dated by TCRdb to the late 2010s). Regarding the research as a whole: Peripheral blood was sampled at the time of initial diagnosis, prior to any treatment. According to the paper, TCR Vbeta CDR3 sequencing was carried out on about 140 peripheral blood samples, which came from under 50 ophthalmopathy, around 75 hyperthyroidism and approximately 17 progressor patients. Once sampling was done, hyperthyroidism patients were given methimazole at a starting dose of 30 mg daily, whereas ophthalmopathy patients were given high-dose intravenous methylprednisolone. To identify distinguishing TCR V-J signatures, a discovery cohort of around 100 patients was used, comprising 43 with Graves' ophthalmopathy and around 57 with stable Graves' hyperthyroidism. Prospective prediction of ophthalmopathy was tested in an independent validation cohort consisting of fewer than 20 hyperthyroidism patients and approximately 16 patients who later progressed to ophthalmopathy. Thyroid tissue and blood T-cell repertoires from six Graves' hyperthyroidism patients were also compared in the study. The 100 or so discovery patients were divided at random into training and test sets in a 7:3 ratio.

Amplification of TCR beta CDR3 regions was carried out from RNA transcripts. The first round of RT-PCR for the TCR CDR3 was performed with the HTBI primer set and the Qiagen OneStep RT-PCR kit. Libraries were constructed in a second round of multiplex PCR, after which size selection and purification were carried out. Libraries were sequenced paired-end with 100 bp reads on an Illumina HiSeq2000. On the authors' methods: Raw data were processed with SOAPnuke, discarding reads with adapters, uncalled bases, mean Phred below 15, or no exact constant-primer or identifier match. High-quality paired reads were merged using COPE v1.2.5, and each unique nucleotide sequence was defined as a clonotype. Clonotypes were aligned to IMGT TRBV, TRBD and TRBJ reference segments using MiTCR v1.1. Analysis was restricted to V-J combinations with a frequency above 0.0001, which covered just over 98% of repertoires. The TCS score was defined as the ratio of F50 (clonal expansion) to E x V (chaos), calculated using BLOSUM62-based TCRdist between CDR3 peptides within each V-J. Welch's t-statistics and random forest reduced several hundred V-J features to 13, which were used in a naive Bayes classifier (R e1071). Starting from the raw public reads, TCRdb applied fastp trimming at Q25, assembled clones with MiXCR and retained in-frame beta chains. Each record represents a unique CDR3 protein, reported with the most common genes and DNA among its rows. In this record, the V and J calls reflect TCRdb's handling and not the investigators' own analysis. The sample has hundreds of thousands of distinct CDR3 sequences on record, about 20% of them singletons. The top ten clonotypes cover roughly 47% of the sample.

CDR1 and CDR2 are drawn from the germline V gene: MDHEN, SYDVKM. The junction shows trimming of 5 bases on V and 2 bases on J, plus 15 bases between the germline ends. CDR3 length: 16 amino acids, cysteine to phenylalanine. The only DNA kept is the CDR3, 48 bases in frame from the first base. Ophthalmopathy patients had moderately to severely active disease, Clinical Activity Score of at least 3, NOSPECS grade of at least 4, and duration under 3 months. The study excluded patients with uncontrolled infections, other autoimmune diseases, pregnancy or lactation. Diagnoses were established on the basis of clinical symptoms, serum thyroxine and TRAb, thyroid ultrasound, and orbital computed tomography. PBMCs were separated from about 10 ml of fresh peripheral blood using Ficoll-Paque density gradient centrifugation. Total RNA was extracted with Trizol reagent, and quality was checked on an Agilent 2100 Bioanalyzer.

The investigation overall reported the following: Blood samples also contained most of the expanded thyroid clonotypes (frequency above 0.001), which suggests that blood repertoires may reflect thyroid immune responses. During validation, the model predicted progression to ophthalmopathy a median of around 7 months ahead of onset, with roughly 65% sensitivity and more than 72% specificity. No statistical method was used to fix the sample size in advance, and group allocation was not hidden from the investigators. A model built on a 13 V-J signature distinguished ophthalmopathy from stable hyperthyroidism, reaching around 88% sensitivity and around 81% specificity in cross-validation and 80%/75% in testing.

This clonotype was sampled from a man aged 35 to 55 with Graves' ophthalmopathy. The sequencing sample was made of blood. This chain is built from TRBV28 and TRBJ1-4; too little of a D gene remains to name it. The DNA reads TGTGCCAGCAGTCTCCGGGAGGCATCGACTAATGAAAAACTGTTTTTT. This sequence encodes CASSLREASTNEKLFF.